This T cell receptor beta chain was obtained from a study of regulatory T cells in long-lasting Graves disease. General observations from the study: The small sample size may have reduced accuracy.

Turning to this clonotype: As yet, its antigen is unknown.

J gave up 6 bases and V 3 bases, and 7 bases lay outside the gene matches. The CDR3 is made up of 15 amino acids. Time point meaning: newly diagnosed GD, antithyroid drugs for less than 3 months. PBMC-derived RNA was used for the TCR library. The peripheral blood volume drawn was 7.5 to 9.5 milliliters, and it was collected into EDTA tubes. With iRepertoire HTBI primers and Arm-PCR of CDR3 regions, TCR beta libraries were built. MiXCR, run by TCRdb on the multiplex PCR reads, gives a single entry per CDR3 protein. This table has 450,000 to 600,000 distinct CDR3 sequences, 15% to 20% appearing once. This sample was also put to use in a study of T cells in Graves' hyperthyroidism and ophthalmopathy. From that report: Graves' hyperthyroidism showing no ophthalmopathy progression within 18 months was considered stable. Progression to ophthalmopathy was predicted a median of 6.5 months early.

This sample comprised peripheral blood mononuclear cells (PBMCs), obtained at new diagnosis, from a patient treated with antithyroid drugs. The chain carries TRBV12-3 or TRBV12-4 and TRBJ2-1; 8 bases are shared with TRBD1. This receptor was identified in a man aged 40-55 years with Graves disease. For the CDR3, the DNA is TGTGCCAGCAGTTTTCTGGGGACAGGAACCAATGAGCAGTTCTTC. Translating it yields CASSFLGTGTNEQFF.